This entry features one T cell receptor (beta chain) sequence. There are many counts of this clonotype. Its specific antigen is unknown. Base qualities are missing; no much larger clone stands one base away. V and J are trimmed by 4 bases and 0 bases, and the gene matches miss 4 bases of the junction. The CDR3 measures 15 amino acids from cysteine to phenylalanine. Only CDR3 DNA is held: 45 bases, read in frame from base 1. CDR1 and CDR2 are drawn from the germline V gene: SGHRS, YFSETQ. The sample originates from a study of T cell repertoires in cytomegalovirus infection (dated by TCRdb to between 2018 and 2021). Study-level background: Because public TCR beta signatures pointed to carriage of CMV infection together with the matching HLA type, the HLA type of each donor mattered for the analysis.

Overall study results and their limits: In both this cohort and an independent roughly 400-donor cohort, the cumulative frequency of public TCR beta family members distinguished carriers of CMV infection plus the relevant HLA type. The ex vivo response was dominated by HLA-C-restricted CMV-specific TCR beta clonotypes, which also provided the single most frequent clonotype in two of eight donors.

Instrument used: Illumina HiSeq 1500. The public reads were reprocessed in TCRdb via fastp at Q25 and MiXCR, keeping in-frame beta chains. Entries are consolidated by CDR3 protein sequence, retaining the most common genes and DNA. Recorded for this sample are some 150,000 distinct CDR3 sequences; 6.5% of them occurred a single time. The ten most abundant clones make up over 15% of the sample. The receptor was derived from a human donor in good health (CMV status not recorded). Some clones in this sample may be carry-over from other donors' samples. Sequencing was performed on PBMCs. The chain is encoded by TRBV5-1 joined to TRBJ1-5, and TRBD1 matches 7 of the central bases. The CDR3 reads CASSRDSYSNQPQHF. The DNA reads TGCGCCAGCAGCCGGGACAGTTATAGCAATCAGCCCCAGCATTTT.